Shown below are 22 T cell receptor beta chains from a single sample sequenced in a study of cytomegalovirus exposure and HLA in healthy donors. 60 Vbeta and 13 Jbeta primers were used in PCR. Produced via immunoSEQ multiplex PCR; TCRdb's table is partial and in-frame only. In the table there are some 150,000 clones, around 80% of which are singletons. The sequenced sample consisted of PBMCs. The receptors were gathered from a male donor in good health and CMV-seronegative.

This chain connects TRBV28 to TRBJ2-7; D call uncertain. CDR3 length: 12 amino acids. V was shortened by 2 bases and J by 6 bases, with 8 bases between the two germline ends. CDR1 and CDR2 from the germline V gene are MDHEN and SYDVKM. The CDR3 nucleotides read TGTGCCAGCAGTTTAACCCAGTTCGAGCAGTACTTC. Translation gives CASSLTQFEQYF.

The chain is built from TRBV7-3 and TRBJ2-3, with D possibly TRBD1 on 6 matching bases. Germline V lookup: CDR1 SGHTA, CDR2 FQGTGA. V gave up 8 bases and J gave up 3 bases, with 12 bases separating them. CDR3 length: 13 amino acids. The CDR3 nucleotides read TGTGCCAGCGGCAGGGGCGGTACAGATACGCAGTATTTT. Protein: CASGRGGTDTQYF.

The chain recombines TRBV20-1 with TRBJ1-2; D is unclear. CDR3 length: 11 residues. The germline V gene has CDR1 DFQATT and CDR2 SNEGSKA (reference sequence). V lost 5 bases, J lost 6 bases, and 10 bases lay in between. In DNA, the CDR3 is TGCAGTGCTCCCCGGTTGAATGGCTACACCTTC. Protein product: CSAPRLNGYTF.

The V gene is TRBV30, the J gene TRBJ1-3; D is uncertain. Between the trimmed V and J ends, which lost 8 bases and 4 bases, there was a span of 15 bases. The CDR3 sequence is 13 residues long. CDR1 is GTSNPN and CDR2 is SVGIG in the germline V gene (reference sequence). The CDR3 here is CAAHSGSGNTIYF. For the CDR3, the DNA is TGTGCCGCCCACAGTGGGAGCGGAAACACCATATATTTT.

The chain joins TRBV6-5 to TRBJ2-7; 8 nucleotides align to TRBD1. V lost 4 bases to trimming and J lost 2 bases; unmatched junction nucleotides: 7. The CDR3 is made up of 15 amino acids. Germline CDR1 and CDR2: MNHEY and SVGAGI. DNA for the CDR3: TGTGCCAGCAGTTTCGGACAGGGTTGGACCTACGAGCAGTACTTC. Translated: CASSFGQGWTYEQYF.

This chain uses TRBV4-3 with TRBJ1-2, with 8 bases aligning to TRBD1. Germline assignment: CDR1 LGHNA and CDR2 YSLEER. The ends lost 4 bases at V and 8 bases at J; junction bases unmatched: 12. This CDR3 comprises 15 residues. As DNA, the CDR3 is TGCGCCAGCAGCCTTACCGGGACAGGTCCTATCGGCTACACCTTC. Translated: CASSLTGTGPIGYTF.

The chain couples TRBV30 to TRBJ2-7, with D possibly TRBD2 on 6 matching bases. The V gene's germline CDR1 is GTSNPN and CDR2 SVGIG (reference sequence). The CDR3 is 14 amino acids. Trimming cost V 1 base and J 7 bases, with 17 bases left between them. CDR3 sequence: CAWSGGVGGWEQYF. CDR3 bases: TGTGCCTGGAGTGGGGGGGTGGGGGGTTGGGAGCAGTACTTC.

Note on this clone: At one of its ends the junction is not consistent with the germline gene, which may arise from a read error. V and J are TRBV19 and TRBJ1-5; D remains ambiguous. The CDR3 length is 14 residues. Germline CDR1 reads LNHDA; CDR2 reads SQIVND (reference sequence). The CDR3 loop is CASSSSAGNQPQHF. In DNA form, the CDR3 reads TGTGCCAGCAGTAGTTCGGCGGGCAATCAGCCCCAGCATTTT.

The genes are TRBV7-9 and TRBJ1-6; D remains ambiguous. The CDR3 length is 12 residues. V lost 5 bases and J 7 bases, leaving 6 bases between the germline ends. From germline, CDR1 is SEHNR and CDR2 FQNEAQ (reference sequence). The CDR3 DNA reads as TGTGCCAGCAGCCTTATGAATTCACCCCTCCACTTT. It translates to CASSLMNSPLHF.

The chain recombines TRBV15 with TRBJ2-7, with D possibly TRBD1 on 5 matching bases. Trimming took off 1 base at V and 3 bases at J, with 19 bases between the two ends. The CDR3 has 17 residues. The germline V gene has CDR1 LNHNV and CDR2 YYDKDF (reference sequence). The CDR3 region has the DNA TGTGCCACCAGCAGAGCCTTGGGGCAACTCGACTTCTACGAGCAGTACTTC. It encodes CATSRALGQLDFYEQYF. The whole variable domain, filled in from reference TRBV15 and TRBJ2-7, reads DAMVIQNPRYQVTQFGKPVTLSCSQTLNHNVMYWYQQKSSQAPKLLFHYYDKDFNNEADTPDNFQSRRPNTSFCFLDIRSPGLGDTAMYLCATSRALGQLDFYEQYFGPGTRLTVT.

This chain uses TRBV11-2 with TRBJ2-1; 9 bases map to TRBD2. Trimming removed 0 bases from V and 5 bases from J; junction bases left unmatched: 5. There are 16 residues in the CDR3. CDR1 and CDR2 (germline): SGHAT, FQNNGV. CDR3 region: CASSLDMAGGNNEQFF. As DNA, the CDR3 is TGTGCCAGCAGCTTAGATATGGCGGGGGGGAACAATGAGCAGTTCTTC.

The gene calls are TRBV28 and TRBJ1-1; a possible D gene is TRBD1 (5 bases). The CDR3 totals 17 residues. The V and J ends lost 3 bases and 1 base respectively, with 18 bases between them. Looked up from germline, CDR1 is MDHEN and CDR2 is SYDVKM. The CDR3 DNA follows: TGTGCCAGCAGTTTCGGCGCAGGGCCCAGGTGGAACACTGAAGCTTTCTTT. It is translated as CASSFGAGPRWNTEAFF. Full variable domain (outside the CDR3, taken from reference TRBV28 and TRBJ1-1): DVKVTQSSRYLVKRTGEKVFLECVQDMDHENMFWYRQDPGLGLRLIYFSYDVKMKEKGDIPEGYSVSREKKERFSLILESASTNQTSMYLCASSFGAGPRWNTEAFFGQGTRLTVV.

V and J are TRBV10-3 and TRBJ1-1; D is undetermined. Germline lookup yields CDR1 ENHRY and CDR2 SYGVKD. The CDR3 totals 13 residues. The V and J ends lost 6 bases and 0 bases respectively, with 8 bases between them. The CDR3 coding sequence is TGTGCCATCAGGAACGGGATGAACACTGAAGCTTTCTTT. Its translation is CAIRNGMNTEAFF.

This sequence joins TRBV9 and TRBJ1-3, with D maybe TRBD1 (6 bases). Trimming cost V 2 bases and J 2 bases, with 11 bases left between them. CDR1 SGDLS and CDR2 YYNGEE come from the germline V gene. This CDR3 spans 15 amino acids. In nucleotides, the CDR3 is TGTGCCAGCAGCGTCCAGGGGTTGACTGGAAACACCATATATTTT. It is translated as CASSVQGLTGNTIYF.

The J gene is TRBJ2-1, the V gene TRBV28; 12 bases agree with TRBD1. With V trimmed by 4 bases and J by 7 bases, 2 bases remained unmatched. Per the germline V gene, CDR1 is MDHEN and CDR2 is SYDVKM. There are 14 residues in the CDR3. This CDR3 reads CASSSGQGANEQFF. The CDR3 nucleotides read TGTGCCAGCAGTTCGGGACAGGGGGCAAATGAGCAGTTCTTC.

This chain joins TRBV7-9 and TRBJ2-3; a possible D gene is TRBD1 (5 bases). Germline V gives CDR1 SEHNR, CDR2 FQNEAQ (reference sequence). The CDR3 is 13 amino acids. V lost 6 bases and J 3 bases, leaving 10 bases between the germline ends. The CDR3: CASSSDNTDTQYF. In nucleotides, the CDR3 is TGTGCCAGCAGTTCGGACAATACAGATACGCAGTATTTT.

The chain couples TRBV2 to TRBJ1-1; unclear D gene. Trimming stripped 0 bases from V and 5 bases from J, with 4 bases between. Germline V lookup: CDR1 SNHLY, CDR2 FYNNEI. This CDR3 comprises 12 residues. The CDR3 reads CASSEARTEAFF. The CDR3 DNA follows: TGTGCCAGCAGTGAAGCGCGAACTGAAGCTTTCTTT.

The V call is TRBV7-9, the J call TRBJ2-3; 7 nucleotides match TRBD1. There are 16 residues in the CDR3. Germline CDR1 SEHNR, CDR2 FQNEAQ (reference sequence). V shed 6 bases, J shed 4 bases, and the junction held 13 bases outside the gene matches. CDR3 amino acids: CASRDRDSYLADTQYF. The CDR3 bases are TGTGCCAGCAGGGATCGGGACAGTTACTTAGCAGATACGCAGTATTTT.

The J gene is TRBJ2-1, the V gene TRBV11-2, with TRBD1 matching over 10 bases. Germline lookup yields CDR1 SGHAT and CDR2 FQNNGV. This CDR3 contains 14 residues. The junction had 10 bases not matched to a gene; V was cut back by 8 bases and J by 9 bases. CDR3 sequence reads: CASGADRGRSEQFF. CDR3 in DNA: TGTGCCAGCGGAGCCGACAGGGGGCGCAGTGAGCAGTTCTTC. The entire variable domain, with the rest obtained from reference TRBV11-2 and TRBJ2-1, is as follows: EAGVAQSPRYKIIEKRQSVAFWCNPISGHATLYWYQQILGQGPKLLIQFQNNGVVDDSQLPKDRFSAERLKGVDSTLKIQPAKLEDSAVYLCASGADRGRSEQFFGPGTRLTVL.

This clone was counted between two and nine times. The chain carries TRBV9 and TRBJ1-6; the match to TRBD1 covers 8 bases. The CDR3 consists of 14 residues. J lost 14 bases, V lost 0 bases, and 7 bases had no gene match. Germline lookup yields CDR1 SGDLS and CDR2 YYNGEE. Written as DNA, the CDR3 is TGTGCCAGCAGCGTAGCTGACCGGACAGGGTCCCTCCACTTT. Amino acids: CASSVADRTGSLHF.

This rearrangement joins TRBV5-1 to TRBJ1-2; TRBD1 aligns across 7 bases. The CDR3 has 14 residues. V gave up 4 bases and J gave up 8 bases; unmatched junction bases: 11. CDR1 is SGHRS, CDR2 YFSETQ, per germline. CDR3 amino acids: CASSTEGGARGYTF. The CDR3 coding sequence is TGCGCCAGCAGCACCGAAGGGGGCGCCCGGGGCTACACCTTC. The full variable domain, its missing parts supplied by reference TRBV5-1 and TRBJ1-2, is KAGVTQTPRYLIKTRGQQVTLSCSPISGHRSVSWYQQTPGQGLQFLFEYFSETQRNKGNFPGRFSGRQFSNSRSEMNVSTLELGDSALYLCASSTEGGARGYTFGSGTRLTVV.

This clone has a handful of counts. At the DNA level, this CDR3 is encoded by other sequences in the same sample as well. This chain uses TRBV6-5 with TRBJ1-6, with D maybe TRBD1 (6 bases). The germline gives CDR1 MNHEY, CDR2 SVGAGI. The V gene lost 0 bases and the J gene lost 7 bases, with 10 bases spanning the gap. The CDR3 is made up of 15 amino acids. CDR3 DNA: TGTGCCAGCAGTTACTCTGCAGGGGCCAATTCACCCCTCCACTTT. Amino acid sequence: CASSYSAGANSPLHF.